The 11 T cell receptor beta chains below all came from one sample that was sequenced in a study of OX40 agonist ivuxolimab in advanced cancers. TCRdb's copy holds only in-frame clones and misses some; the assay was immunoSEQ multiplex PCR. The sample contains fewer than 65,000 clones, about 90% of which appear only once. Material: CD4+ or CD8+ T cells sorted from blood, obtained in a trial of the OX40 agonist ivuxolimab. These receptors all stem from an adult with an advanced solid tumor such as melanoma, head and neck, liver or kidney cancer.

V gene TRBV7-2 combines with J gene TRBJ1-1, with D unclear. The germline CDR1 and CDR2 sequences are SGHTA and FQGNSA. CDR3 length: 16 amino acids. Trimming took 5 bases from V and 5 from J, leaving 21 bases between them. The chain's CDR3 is CASSPLQRVTGTEAFF. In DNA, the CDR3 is TGTGCCAGCAGCCCGCTGCAGAGGGTGACGGGGACTGAAGCTTTCTTT.

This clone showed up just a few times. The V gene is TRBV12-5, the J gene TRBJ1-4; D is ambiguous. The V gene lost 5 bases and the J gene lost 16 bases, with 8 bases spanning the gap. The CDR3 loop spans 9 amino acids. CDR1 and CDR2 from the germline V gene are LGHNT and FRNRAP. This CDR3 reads CASGPLEFF. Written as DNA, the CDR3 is TGTGCTAGTGGTCCCTTAGAGTTTTTT.

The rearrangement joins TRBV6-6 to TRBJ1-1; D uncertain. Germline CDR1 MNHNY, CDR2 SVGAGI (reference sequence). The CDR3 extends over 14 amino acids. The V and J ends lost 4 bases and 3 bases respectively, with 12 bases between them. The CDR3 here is CASSSSGADTEAFF. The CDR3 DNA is TGTGCCAGCAGTTCCTCCGGCGCGGACACTGAAGCTTTCTTT.

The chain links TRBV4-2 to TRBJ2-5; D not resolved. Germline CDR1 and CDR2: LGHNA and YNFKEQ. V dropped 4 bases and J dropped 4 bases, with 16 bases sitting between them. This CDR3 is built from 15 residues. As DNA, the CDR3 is TGTGCCAGCAGCCCCTCAGACCTGAGTGGAGAGACCCAGTACTTC. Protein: CASSPSDLSGETQYF.

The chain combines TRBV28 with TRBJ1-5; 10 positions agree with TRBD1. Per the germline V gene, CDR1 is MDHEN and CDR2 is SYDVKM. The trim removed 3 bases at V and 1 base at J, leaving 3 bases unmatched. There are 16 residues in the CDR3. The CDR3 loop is CASSLSTGGSNQPQHF. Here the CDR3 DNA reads TGTGCCAGCAGTTTGTCGACAGGGGGCAGCAATCAGCCCCAGCATTTT. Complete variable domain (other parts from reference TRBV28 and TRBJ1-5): DVKVTQSSRYLVKRTGEKVFLECVQDMDHENMFWYRQDPGLGLRLIYFSYDVKMKEKGDIPEGYSVSREKKERFSLILESASTNQTSMYLCASSLSTGGSNQPQHFGDGTRLSIL.

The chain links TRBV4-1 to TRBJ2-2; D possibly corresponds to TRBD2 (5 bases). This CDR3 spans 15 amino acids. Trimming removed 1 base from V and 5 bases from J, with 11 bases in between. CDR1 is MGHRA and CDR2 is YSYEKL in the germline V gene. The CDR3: CASSQALAGTGELFF. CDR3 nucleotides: TGCGCCAGCAGCCAAGCTCTAGCCGGGACCGGGGAGCTGTTTTTT.

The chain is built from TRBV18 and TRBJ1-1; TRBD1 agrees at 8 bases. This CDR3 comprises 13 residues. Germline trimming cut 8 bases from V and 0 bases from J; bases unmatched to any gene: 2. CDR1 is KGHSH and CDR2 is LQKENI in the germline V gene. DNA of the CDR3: TGTGCCAGCGCGACAGGGGTGAACACTGAAGCTTTCTTT. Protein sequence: CASATGVNTEAFF.

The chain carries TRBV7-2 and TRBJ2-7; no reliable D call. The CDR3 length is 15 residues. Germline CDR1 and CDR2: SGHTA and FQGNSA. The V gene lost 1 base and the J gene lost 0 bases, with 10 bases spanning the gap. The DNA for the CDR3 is TGTGCCAGCAGCTTAGGGCAGACAATCTCCTACGAGCAGTACTTC. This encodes CASSLGQTISYEQYF.

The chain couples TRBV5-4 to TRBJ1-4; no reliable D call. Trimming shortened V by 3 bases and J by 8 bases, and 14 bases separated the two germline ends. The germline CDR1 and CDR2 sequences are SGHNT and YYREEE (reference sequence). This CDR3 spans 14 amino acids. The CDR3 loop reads CASSSGRPGEKLFF. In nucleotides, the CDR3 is TGTGCCAGCAGCTCTGGACGGCCCGGGGAAAAACTGTTTTTT.

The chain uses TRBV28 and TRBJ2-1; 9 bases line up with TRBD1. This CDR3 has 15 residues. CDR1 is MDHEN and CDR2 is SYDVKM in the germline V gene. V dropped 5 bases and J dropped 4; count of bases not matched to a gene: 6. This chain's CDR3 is CASSPPGTGYNEQFF. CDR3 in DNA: TGTGCCAGCAGTCCCCCCGGGACAGGGTACAATGAGCAGTTCTTC.

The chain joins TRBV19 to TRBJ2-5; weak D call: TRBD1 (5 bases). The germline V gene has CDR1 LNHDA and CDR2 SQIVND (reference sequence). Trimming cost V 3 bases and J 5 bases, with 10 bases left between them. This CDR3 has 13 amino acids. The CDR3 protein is CASSILGRETQYF. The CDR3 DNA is TGTGCCAGTAGTATTCTGGGGCGGGAGACCCAGTACTTC. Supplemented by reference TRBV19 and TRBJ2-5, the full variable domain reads DGGITQSPKYLFRKEGQNVTLSCEQNLNHDAMYWYRQDPGQGLRLIYYSQIVNDFQKGDIAEGYSVSREKKESFPLTVTSAQKNPTAFYLCASSILGRETQYFGPGTRLLVL.